This entry is about one TCR beta chain. The treatment was: oral pan-JAK inhibitor, 5-10 mg twice daily. Once RNA had been extracted, it was reverse transcribed into cDNA to act as the sequencing template. Profiled with immunoSEQ multiplex PCR; TCRdb holds only in-frame clones, not every one. The table records 90,000 to 120,000 clones, 84% of them present only once. These data are taken from a study of CD8+ T cells in alopecia areata. Study overall: Those patients who were treated received oral tofacitinib, which was given at 5 to 10 mg twice daily for moderate-to-severe alopecia areata. The study gave tofacitinib for 6 to 18 months, then 6 months off drug.

This TCR came from a human donor with alopecia areata. Here the sequenced sample was CD8+ T cells sorted from blood, taken at week 24, from a patient treated with tofacitinib.

The CDR3 DNA sequence: TGTGCCAGCAGCAACGGTCCGTTACAAGAGACCCAGTACTTC. Translating gives CASSNGPLQETQYF. The chain couples TRBV7-2 to TRBJ2-5; D gene uncertain. CDR3 length: 14 residues. V lost 5 bases and J 2 bases, leaving 12 bases between the germline ends. CDR1 and CDR2 (germline): SGHTA, FQGNSA.